This entry lists 23 T cell receptor beta chains sequenced from one sample in a study of blood T cell repertoires in COVID-19. Some clones are missing from TCRdb's copy, which holds only in-frame ones; the method was immunoSEQ multiplex PCR. The sample lists about 480,000 clones, more than 85% seen once, with around 8% in the top ten. The material sequenced was PBMCs or T cells enriched from blood (not recorded which). Source of these receptors: a woman aged 55 to 70 who had recovered from COVID-19.

The chain links TRBV3-1 (or the pseudogene TRBV3-2) to TRBJ2-7, with D uncertain. Trimming removed 3 bases at V and 3 bases at J, with 9 bases between. Germline CDR1 LGHDT, CDR2 YNNKEL (reference sequence). The CDR3 runs 13 residues. CDR3 sequence reads: CASSQRSHYEQYV. In DNA form, the CDR3 reads TGTGCCAGCAGCCAGCGGAGTCACTACGAGCAGTACGTC.

This chain joins TRBV11-2 and TRBJ2-1, with 7 bases aligning to TRBD1. The CDR3 is 16 amino acids. Germline-derived CDR1 and CDR2 are SGHAT and FQNNGV. V trimming: 5 bases; J trimming: 4 bases; junction bases outside the gene matches: 11. The CDR3 protein is CASSHRTGTAYNEQFF. CDR3 in DNA: TGTGCCAGCAGCCATCGAACCGGGACAGCTTACAATGAGCAGTTCTTC.

This clone was detected only a few times. J is TRBJ1-1 and V is TRBV2; TRBD1 agrees at 7 bases. This CDR3 has 12 residues. CDR1 and CDR2 (germline): SNHLY, FYNNEI. V lost 9 bases and J lost 4; bases outside the gene matches: 5. The CDR3: CARRQGTTEAFF. CDR3 bases: TGTGCCAGGAGACAGGGAACCACTGAAGCTTTCTTT.

The rearrangement joins TRBV5-1 to TRBJ1-5, with D maybe TRBD1 (6 bases). The CDR3 extends over 13 amino acids. Germline values: CDR1 SGHRS, CDR2 YFSETQ. V was shortened by 5 bases and J by 4 bases, with 10 bases between the two germline ends. The CDR3 coding sequence is TGCGCCAGCAGGCAGGACAGAAATCAGCCCCAGCATTTT. It yields the protein CASRQDRNQPQHF.

This clone was seen only a few times. CDR3 sequence reads: CATSDARVGTEAFF. In DNA form, the CDR3 reads TGTGCCACCAGTGATGCCAGGGTGGGCACTGAAGCTTTCTTT. The chain links TRBV24-1 to TRBJ1-1; TRBD1 is a possible D gene (5 bases). CDR3 length: 14 residues. The V end lost 3 bases, the J end lost 4 bases, and 11 bases lay between the germline ends. Looked up from germline, CDR1 is KGHDR and CDR2 is SFDVKD.

The rearrangement uses TRBV7-8 and TRBJ1-2; the D gene is possibly TRBD1 (6 bases). Germline CDR1 and CDR2: SGHVS and FQNEAQ. V shed 4 bases and J shed 4 bases, with 10 bases lying between them. The CDR3 totals 13 residues. The CDR3 sequence is CASSSGVGYGYTF. CDR3 nucleotides: TGTGCCAGCAGCTCAGGGGTCGGCTATGGCTACACCTTC.

The chain joins TRBV6-6 to TRBJ1-5; perhaps TRBD1 as D (5 bases). Trimming cost V 7 bases and J 1 base, with 11 bases left between them. Per the germline V gene, CDR1 is MNHNY and CDR2 is SVGAGI (reference sequence). The CDR3 consists of 14 residues. The CDR3 nucleotides read TGTGCCAGCAATGGGGCGACGAGCAATCAGCCCCAGCATTTT. This gives the protein CASNGATSNQPQHF.

CDR3 region: CAPVLGLAGEETQYF. CDR3 DNA sequence: TGTGCCCCGGTCTTAGGACTAGCGGGGGAAGAGACCCAGTACTTC. This sequence joins TRBV5-4 and TRBJ2-5; 13 bases map to TRBD2. V trimming: 10 bases; J trimming: 3 bases; junction bases outside the gene matches: 9. This CDR3 has 15 residues. CDR1 SGHNT and CDR2 YYREEE come from the germline V gene (reference sequence). Together with reference TRBV5-4 and TRBJ2-5, the CDR3 gives the full variable domain: ETGVTQSPTHLIKTRGQQVTLRCSSQSGHNTVSWYQQALGQGPQFIFQYYREEENGRGNFPPRFSGLQFPNYSSELNVNALELDDSALYLCAPVLGLAGEETQYFGPGTRLLVL.

The rearrangement uses TRBV5-1 and TRBJ1-3; D is uncertain. The CDR3 has 16 residues. V was clipped by 1 base and J by 0 bases, with 11 bases between them. The V gene's germline CDR1 is SGHRS and CDR2 YFSETQ. The CDR3 DNA reads as TGCGCCAGCAGCTTGATTGAACAAAGCTCTGGAAACACCATATATTTT. Translated: CASSLIEQSSGNTIYF. Variable domain in full (rest from reference TRBV5-1 and TRBJ1-3): KAGVTQTPRYLIKTRGQQVTLSCSPISGHRSVSWYQQTPGQGLQFLFEYFSETQRNKGNFPGRFSGRQFSNSRSEMNVSTLELGDSALYLCASSLIEQSSGNTIYFGEGSWLTVV.

J is TRBJ1-2 and V is TRBV9, with TRBD1 matching 7 bases. This CDR3 has 15 amino acids. V shed 1 base and J 10 bases; nucleotides not matched to a gene: 13. CDR1 SGDLS and CDR2 YYNGEE come from the germline V gene. As DNA, the CDR3 is TGTGCCAGCAGCGTATTCGGCAGGGGGAGCGACGCCTACACCTTC. This translates into CASSVFGRGSDAYTF.

V usage is TRBV27 and J usage is TRBJ1-4, with 7 bases lining up with TRBD1. The CDR3 spans 15 residues. CDR1 is MNHEY and CDR2 is SMNVEV in the germline V gene (reference sequence). The trim removed 2 bases at V and 4 bases at J, leaving 4 bases unmatched. The CDR3 sequence is CASSLRGTVNEKLFF. CDR3 DNA: TGTGCCAGCAGTTTAAGGGGGACAGTTAATGAAAAACTGTTTTTT.

V gene TRBV5-1 combines with J gene TRBJ2-5; D is unclear. V was trimmed by 1 base and J by 3 bases, leaving 10 bases between them. The germline CDR1 and CDR2 sequences are SGHRS and YFSETQ. The CDR3 has 14 amino acids. The CDR3 DNA reads TGCGCCAGCAGCTTGACAAGTTCCAAAGAGACCCAGTACTTC. Its protein product is CASSLTSSKETQYF.

The rearrangement joins TRBV6-5 to TRBJ2-3, with 9 positions matching TRBD1. Germline V gene data show CDR1 as MNHEY and CDR2 as SVGAGI. V was pared by 4 bases and J by 3 bases, with 2 bases of the junction left unmatched. CDR3 length equals 14 residues. As DNA, the CDR3 is TGTGCCAGCAGTTTGGACAGGGGAACAGATACGCAGTATTTT. Translated: CASSLDRGTDTQYF.

The chain recombines TRBV7-8 with TRBJ1-1; TRBD1 matches at 9 bases. This CDR3 is built from 15 residues. Germline assignment: CDR1 SGHVS and CDR2 FQNEAQ. Trimming removed 3 bases from V and 4 bases from J; junction bases left unmatched: 6. The chain's CDR3 is CASSLGQGLSTEAFF. The CDR3, as DNA: TGTGCCAGCAGCTTGGGACAGGGTTTGAGCACTGAAGCTTTCTTT. Complete variable domain (other parts from reference TRBV7-8 and TRBJ1-1): GAGVSQSPRYKVAKRGQDVALRCDPISGHVSLFWYQQALGQGPEFLTYFQNEAQLDKSGLPSDRFFAERPEGSVSTLKIQRTQQEDSAVYLCASSLGQGLSTEAFFGQGTRLTVV.

The CDR3 region is CASSRQGMAYEQYF. CDR3 coding DNA: TGTGCCAGCAGTCGACAGGGAATGGCCTACGAGCAGTACTTC. The chain links TRBV9 to TRBJ2-7; 7 bases are shared with TRBD1. Germline CDR1 and CDR2: SGDLS and YYNGEE. CDR3 length: 14 amino acids. V trimming: 5 bases; J trimming: 2 bases; junction bases outside the gene matches: 7.

The chain carries TRBV3-1 (or the pseudogene TRBV3-2) and TRBJ2-1; TRBD2 might be the D (7 bases). CDR3 length: 17 amino acids. V lost 4 bases to trimming and J lost 8 bases, with 24 bases between them. The germline V gene has CDR1 LGHDT and CDR2 YNNKEL (reference sequence). The CDR3 loop reads CASSPQGGALRSDEQFF. CDR3 nucleotide sequence: TGTGCCAGCAGCCCTCAAGGGGGGGCGCTTCGAAGCGATGAGCAGTTCTTC.

The chain couples TRBV28 to TRBJ1-4, with 11 bases that match TRBD1. This CDR3 has 15 residues. V shed 8 bases and J 7 bases; nucleotides not matched to a gene: 9. Germline V gene lookup returns CDR1 MDHEN and CDR2 SYDVKM. CDR3 nucleotides: TGTGCCAGCTTCCGGGGACAGGGGGTCCTTGAAAAACTGTTTTTT. It codes for CASFRGQGVLEKLFF.

The chain uses TRBV9 and TRBJ2-3, with D unresolved. This CDR3 is built from 15 residues. With 0 bases removed from V and 0 bases from J, the gap between germline ends came to 8 bases. Germline V gives CDR1 SGDLS, CDR2 YYNGEE. DNA of the CDR3: TGTGCCAGCAGCGTAGACCAGGATAGCACAGATACGCAGTATTTT. Encoded protein: CASSVDQDSTDTQYF.

The chain carries TRBV5-8 and TRBJ2-3; 9 bases are a match to TRBD2. V lost 2 bases, J lost 0 bases, and 13 bases stayed unmatched. Germline V gene sequence: CDR1 SGHTS, CDR2 YDEGEE. The CDR3 is 19 residues long. The CDR3 DNA reads as TGTGCCAGCAGCTTCAGTCGCGGGGGGGCCAGGGAAAGCACAGATACGCAGTATTTT. This translates into CASSFSRGGARESTDTQYF.

The chain couples TRBV19 to TRBJ2-6; 7 bases agree with TRBD2. V shed 2 bases and J 2 bases; nucleotides not matched to a gene: 6. Looked up from germline, CDR1 is LNHDA and CDR2 is SQIVND (reference sequence). The CDR3 totals 17 residues. In DNA, the CDR3 is TGTGCCAGTAGTATATATAATGGGGGGGCTGGGGCCAACGTCCTGACTTTC. Protein product: CASSIYNGGAGANVLTF.

The chain couples TRBV27 to TRBJ2-7, with TRBD2 identical over 7 bases. From germline, CDR1 is MNHEY and CDR2 SMNVEV (reference sequence). V lost 8 bases to trimming and J lost 3 bases; unmatched junction nucleotides: 1. The CDR3 consists of 11 residues. CDR3 bases: TGTGCCAGCCCGGGAGGCTACGAGCAGTACTTC. It yields the protein CASPGGYEQYF.

The rearrangement joins TRBV27 to TRBJ1-5; D is unclear. The CDR3 has 17 amino acids. CDR1 MNHEY and CDR2 SMNVEV come from the germline V gene (reference sequence). The V gene lost 2 bases and the J gene lost 1 base, with 15 bases spanning the gap. CDR3 residues: CASSLRAGGSSNQPQHF. In DNA form, the CDR3 reads TGTGCCAGCAGTTTAAGGGCAGGCGGGTCGAGCAATCAGCCCCAGCATTTT.

The chain combines TRBV3-1 (or the pseudogene TRBV3-2) with TRBJ1-5, with 7 bases that match TRBD1. CDR3 size: 17 residues. Germline trimming cut 3 bases from V and 0 bases from J; bases unmatched to any gene: 8. Germline lookup yields CDR1 LGHDT and CDR2 YNNKEL (reference sequence). CDR3 DNA sequence: TGTGCCAGCAGCCAGGAGACAGGGACGTATAGCAATCAGCCCCAGCATTTT. Translating it yields CASSQETGTYSNQPQHF.